This record concerns one T cell receptor beta chain sequence. The repertoire was sequenced with immunoSEQ multiplex PCR; TCRdb's copy has only in-frame clones and lacks some. The sample shows roughly 300,000 clones, about nine tenths of them seen only once. The record originates from a study of blood T cell repertoires in COVID-19. Study-wide context: PBMCs, B-cell-depleted T cells, or T cells were the source of the cDNA or gDNA that made up the material.

V lost 5 bases, J lost 3 bases, and 5 bases stayed unmatched. CDR3 length: 14 residues. CDR1 and CDR2 (germline): MDHEN, SYDVKM. The specimen sequenced was peripheral blood. The genes are TRBV28 and TRBJ2-5; 8 nucleotides agree with TRBD2. The source of this sequence is a woman in her twenties or thirties with COVID-19, enrolled during active disease. The CDR3 loop is CASSGGLEEETQYF. The DNA of the CDR3 is TGTGCCAGCAGTGGGGGACTAGAGGAAGAGACCCAGTACTTC.